The T cell receptor (beta chain) under discussion was sequenced for a study of cytomegalovirus exposure and HLA in healthy donors. Study information: Membership in the Caucasian-associated ancestry cluster was found for 75% to 85% of approximately 380 genotyped donors.

PCR amplification relied on 60 Vbeta primers (plus 13 Jbeta primers). Sequenced by immunoSEQ multiplex PCR; TCRdb stores in-frame clones only, minus some. The sample holds 120,000 to 150,000 clones, around 81% seen once. Germline CDR1 SSHAT, CDR2 FNYEAQ (reference sequence). The CDR3 has 13 residues. Comment on this clone: Antigen unknown. One junction end disagrees with the germline gene, perhaps due to a read error. Other DNA sequences from this sample encode an identical CDR3 as well.

Study-wide points: There was a cluster of highly shared sequence variants that was likely a sequencing artifact.

This TCR was recovered from a male donor in good health and CMV-seronegative. The genes are TRBV7-7 and TRBJ2-7, with 12 bases fitting TRBD1. The sample consisted of PBMCs. The CDR3 DNA follows: TGTGCTAGCAGTCGGGACAGGGGGCACGAGCAGTACTTC. Translated: CASSRDRGHEQYF.